This TCR beta chain comes out of a study of regulatory T cells in long-lasting Graves disease. This CDR3 is built from 13 residues. The junction had 1 base not matched to a gene; V was cut back by 4 bases and J by 2 bases. Germline lookup yields CDR1 SGHRS and CDR2 YFSETQ. Construction of the TCR beta libraries employed iRepertoire HTBI primers in conjunction with Arm-PCR of CDR3 regions. MiXCR, run by TCRdb on the multiplex PCR reads, gives a single entry per CDR3 protein. The table lists hundreds of thousands of distinct CDR3 sequences, 16% of them singletons. Time point reported: newly diagnosed GD, antithyroid drugs for less than 3 months. PBMC RNA served as the TCR library source. Graves' disease diagnosis followed American Thyroid Association guidelines. This clonotype was observed many times. These data were also reused for a study on T cells in Graves' hyperthyroidism and ophthalmopathy. In that study: The authors deemed Graves' hyperthyroidism stable absent ophthalmopathy progression within 18 months. Patients aged 18 to 65 had newly diagnosed hyperthyroidism that had lasted under 2 months.

V usage is TRBV5-1 and J usage is TRBJ2-3; TRBD2 matches at 7 bases. This TCR derives from a woman under 40 with Graves disease. The source was peripheral blood mononuclear cells (PBMCs), collected at new diagnosis, from a patient treated with antithyroid drugs. The CDR3, as DNA: TGCGCCAGCAGCGGGGGGGACACAGATACGCAGTATTTT. Encoded protein: CASSGGDTDTQYF.